Detailed here is one T cell receptor (beta chain). Its antigen is not known. This sample stems from a study of naive CD8 T cells in extremely preterm neonates. Study-level points and caveats: Limitations included small sample size and variable preterm productive templates. Relative to older groups, preterm infants had shorter, less trimmed CDR3s with fewer N additions.

Extremely preterm births at roughly 23-27 weeks of gestation supplied the samples. The sample holds sorted live naive CD8+ CD45RA+CCR7+ T cells. About 19,000 to 110,000 naive CD8+ T cells were sorted per sample. The method was immunoSEQ multiplex PCR; TCRdb's version includes in-frame clones alone and lacks a portion of them. This sample has over 4,000 clones, with about 95% found just once. Trimming took 0 bases from V and 1 from J; bases not matched to a gene: 4. The CDR3 runs 16 residues. Germline loops: CDR1 SGDLS, CDR2 YYNGEE. This sequence joins TRBV9 and TRBJ2-3, with 8 positions matching TRBD2. The sequence was obtained from a boy who was born preterm. The sample taken for sequencing was naive CD8+ T cells from cord blood. CDR3 protein: CASSVAVAGRTDTQYF. Written as DNA, the CDR3 is TGTGCCAGCAGCGTAGCGGTAGCGGGACGCACAGATACGCAGTATTTT.